This TCR beta chain was recorded in a study of blood T cell repertoires in COVID-19. Original analysis: The authors estimated nucleated cell counts from reference gene primer amplification. Measured with immunoSEQ multiplex PCR; TCRdb has only the in-frame clones, and not every one. V and J calls and clone size are copied from that table; D and trimming were computed from the DNA. Of hundreds of thousands of clones in the sample, about 91% are singletons; the top ten hold 9.5%. V was clipped by 5 bases and J by 3 bases; unmatched bases: 4. Germline V lookup: CDR1 SEHNR, CDR2 FQNEAQ (reference sequence). This CDR3 is 15 amino acids long. A single count supports this clone.

This TCR came from a woman in her forties who had recovered from COVID-19. The sample consisted of PBMCs or T cells enriched from blood (not recorded which). V and J are TRBV7-9 and TRBJ2-7, with 13 bases identical to TRBD2. The DNA for the CDR3 is TGTGCCAGCAGCGATACTAGCGGGAGGGTCTACGAGCAGTACTTC. Amino acids: CASSDTSGRVYEQYF. The full variable domain, in which reference TRBV7-9 and TRBJ2-7 provide the parts outside the CDR3, is DTGVSQNPRHKITKRGQNVTFRCDPISEHNRLYWYRQTLGQGPEFLTYFQNEAQLEKSRLLSDRFSAERPKGSFSTLEIQRTEQGDSAMYLCASSDTSGRVYEQYFGPGTRLTVT.